This entry is about one T cell receptor (beta chain). The CDR3 sequence is 11 residues long. V shed 5 bases and J shed 8 bases, with 9 bases lying between them. Per germline, CDR1 SNHLY and CDR2 FYNNEI. The sample comes from a study of PD-L1 blockade in urothelial cancer. Produced via immunoSEQ multiplex PCR; TCRdb's table is partial and in-frame only. The table records approximately 100,000 clones, roughly nine tenths of them present only once. The TCR was taken from an elderly woman with urothelial cancer. The sequencing used PBMCs, collected around atezolizumab (anti-PD-L1) treatment. The V gene is TRBV2, the J gene TRBJ1-2, with a weak D call TRBD1 (6 bases). This CDR3 reads CASSSGVGYTF. DNA for the CDR3: TGTGCCAGCAGTTCAGGGGTCGGCTACACCTTC.